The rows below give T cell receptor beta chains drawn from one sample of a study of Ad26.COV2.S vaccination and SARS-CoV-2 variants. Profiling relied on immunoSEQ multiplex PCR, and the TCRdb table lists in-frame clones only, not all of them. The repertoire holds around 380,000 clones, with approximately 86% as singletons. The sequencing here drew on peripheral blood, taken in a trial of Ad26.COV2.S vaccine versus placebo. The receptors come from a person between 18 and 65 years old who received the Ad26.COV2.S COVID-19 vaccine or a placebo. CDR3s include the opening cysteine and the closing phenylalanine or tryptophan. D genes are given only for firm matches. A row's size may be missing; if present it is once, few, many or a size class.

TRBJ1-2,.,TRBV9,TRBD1,TGTGCCAGCAGCGGCAAGGACAGGGGCAATGGCTACACCTTC,CASSGKDRGNGYTF
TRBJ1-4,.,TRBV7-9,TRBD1,TGTGCCAGCAGCTCCGGACAGGGGACCATCGGAAATGAAAAACTGTTTTTT,CASSSGQGTIGNEKLFF
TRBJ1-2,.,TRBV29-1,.,TGCAGCGCAGAAGATAGGACGGCGGGAGGCTACACCTTC,CSAEDRTAGGYTF
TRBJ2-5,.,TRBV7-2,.,TGTGCCAGCAGACCACGGCGTGAAGAGACCCAGTACTTC,CASRPRREETQYF
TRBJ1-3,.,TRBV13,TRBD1,TGTGCCAGCAGCTCCCTAGGGGGCGCGGGGGGAAACACCATATATTTT,CASSSLGGAGGNTIYF
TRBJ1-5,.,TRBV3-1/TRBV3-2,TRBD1,TGTGCCAGCAGCCAAGGTTGGGACAGGGGGACTCAGCCCCAGCATTTT,CASSQGWDRGTQPQHF
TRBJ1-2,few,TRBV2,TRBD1,TGTGCCAGCAGTGAATCAACTGACAGGGAGGATGATGGCTACACCTTC,CASSESTDREDDGYTF
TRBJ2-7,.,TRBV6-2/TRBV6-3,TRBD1,TGTGCCAGCAGCCGGACAGGGGGTTGGTACGAGCAGTACTTC,CASSRTGGWYEQYF
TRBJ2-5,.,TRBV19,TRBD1,TGTGCCAGTAGTTTAGGACAGGGGGTGGGAGAGACCCAGTACTTC,CASSLGQGVGETQYF
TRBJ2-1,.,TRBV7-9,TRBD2,TGTGCCAGCAGCTTTGCGGGGGGAAGTTACAATGAGCAGTTCTTC,CASSFAGGSYNEQFF